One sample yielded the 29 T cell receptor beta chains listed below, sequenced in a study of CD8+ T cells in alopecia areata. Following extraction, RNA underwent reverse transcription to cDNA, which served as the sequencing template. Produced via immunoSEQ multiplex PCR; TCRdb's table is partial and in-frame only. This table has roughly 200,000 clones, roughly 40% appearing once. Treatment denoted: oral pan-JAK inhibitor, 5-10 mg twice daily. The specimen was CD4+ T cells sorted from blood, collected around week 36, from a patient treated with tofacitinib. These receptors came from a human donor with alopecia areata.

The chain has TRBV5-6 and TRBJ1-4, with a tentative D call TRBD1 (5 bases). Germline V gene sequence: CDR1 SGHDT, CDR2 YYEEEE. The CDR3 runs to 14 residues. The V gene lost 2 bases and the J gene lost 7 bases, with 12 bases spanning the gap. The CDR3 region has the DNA TGTGCCAGCAGCTTACTCGGGGCCGGTGAAAAACTGTTTTTT. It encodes CASSLLGAGEKLFF.

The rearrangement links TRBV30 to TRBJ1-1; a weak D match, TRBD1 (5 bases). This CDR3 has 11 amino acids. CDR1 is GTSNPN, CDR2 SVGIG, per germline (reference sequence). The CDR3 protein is CALYRGTEAFF. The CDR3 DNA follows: TGTGCGTTGTATAGGGGCACTGAAGCTTTCTTT.

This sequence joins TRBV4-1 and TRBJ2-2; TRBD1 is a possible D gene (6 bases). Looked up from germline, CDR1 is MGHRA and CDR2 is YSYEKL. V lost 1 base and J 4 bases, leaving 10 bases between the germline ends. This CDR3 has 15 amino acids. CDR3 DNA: TGCGCCAGCAGCCAAGTACCAGGGGTCACCGGGGAGCTGTTTTTT. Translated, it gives CASSQVPGVTGELFF.

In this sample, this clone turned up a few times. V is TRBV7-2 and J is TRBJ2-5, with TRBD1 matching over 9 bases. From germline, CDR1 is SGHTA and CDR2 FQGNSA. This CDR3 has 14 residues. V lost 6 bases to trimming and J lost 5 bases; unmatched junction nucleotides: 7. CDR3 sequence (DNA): TGTGCCAGCAGACGGACAGGGGTTCCGGAGACCCAGTACTTC. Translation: CASRRTGVPETQYF. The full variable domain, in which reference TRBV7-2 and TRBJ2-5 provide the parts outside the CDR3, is GAGVSQSPSNKVTEKGKDVELRCDPISGHTALYWYRQSLGQGLEFLIYFQGNSAPDKSGLPSDRFSAERTGGSVSTLTIQRTQQEDSAVYLCASRRTGVPETQYFGPGTRLLVL.

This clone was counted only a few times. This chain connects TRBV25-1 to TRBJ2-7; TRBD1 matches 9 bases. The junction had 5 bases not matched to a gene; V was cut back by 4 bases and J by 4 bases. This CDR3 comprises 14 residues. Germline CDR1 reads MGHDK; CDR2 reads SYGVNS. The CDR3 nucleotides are TGTGCCAGCAGTGGCCGGGACAGGGTGTACGAGCAGTACTTC. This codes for CASSGRDRVYEQYF.

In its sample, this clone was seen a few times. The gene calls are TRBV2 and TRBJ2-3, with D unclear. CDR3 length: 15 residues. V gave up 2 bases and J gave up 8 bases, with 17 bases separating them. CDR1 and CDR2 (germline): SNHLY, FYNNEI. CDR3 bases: TGTGCCAGCAGTGAAAAAGAGGTGGTGCAGTGTACGCAGTATTTT. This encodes CASSEKEVVQCTQYF. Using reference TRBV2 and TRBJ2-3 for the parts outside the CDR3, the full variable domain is EPEVTQTPSHQVTQMGQEVILRCVPISNHLYFYWYRQILGQKVEFLVSFYNNEISEKSEIFDDQFSVERPDGSNFTLKIRSTKLEDSAMYFCASSEKEVVQCTQYFGPGTRLTVL.

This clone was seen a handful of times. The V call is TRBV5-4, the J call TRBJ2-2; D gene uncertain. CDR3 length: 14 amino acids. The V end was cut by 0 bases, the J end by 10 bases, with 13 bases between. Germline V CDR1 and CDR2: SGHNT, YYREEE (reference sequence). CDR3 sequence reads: CASSLDTLSPELFF. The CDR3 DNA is TGTGCCAGCAGCTTGGATACCCTCTCTCCGGAGCTGTTTTTT.

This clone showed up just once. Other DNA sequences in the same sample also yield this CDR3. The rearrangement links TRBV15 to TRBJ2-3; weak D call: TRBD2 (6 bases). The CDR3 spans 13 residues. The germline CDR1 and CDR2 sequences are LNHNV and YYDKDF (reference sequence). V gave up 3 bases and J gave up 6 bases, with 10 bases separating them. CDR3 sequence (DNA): TGTGCCACCAGCAGGGACTATAGGGATACGCAGTATTTT. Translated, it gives CATSRDYRDTQYF.

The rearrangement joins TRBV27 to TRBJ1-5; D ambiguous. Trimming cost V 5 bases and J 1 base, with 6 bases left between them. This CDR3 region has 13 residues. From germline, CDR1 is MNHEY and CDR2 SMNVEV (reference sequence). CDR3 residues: CASSSQSNQPQHF. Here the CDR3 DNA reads TGTGCCAGCAGTAGCCAGAGCAATCAGCCCCAGCATTTT.

The CDR3 reads CASSQEGGLSQETQYF. As DNA, the CDR3 is TGCGCCAGCAGCCAAGAAGGGGGATTAAGCCAAGAGACCCAGTACTTC. The chain employs TRBV4-1 and TRBJ2-5, with D tentatively TRBD1 (6 bases). The germline V gene has CDR1 MGHRA and CDR2 YSYEKL. The germline V and J ends were trimmed by 0 bases and 1 base, with 12 bases remaining between them. The CDR3 totals 16 residues.

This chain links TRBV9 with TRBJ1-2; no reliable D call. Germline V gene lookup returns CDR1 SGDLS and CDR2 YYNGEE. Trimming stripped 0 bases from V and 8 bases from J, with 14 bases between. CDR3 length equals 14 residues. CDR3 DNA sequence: TGTGCCAGCAGCGTAGCCGGAACGGCCCGAGGCTACACCTTC. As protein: CASSVAGTARGYTF.

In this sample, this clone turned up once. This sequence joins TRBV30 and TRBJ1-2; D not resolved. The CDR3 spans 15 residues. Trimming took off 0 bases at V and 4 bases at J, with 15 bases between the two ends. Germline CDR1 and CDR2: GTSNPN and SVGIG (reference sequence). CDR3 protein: CAWSVPSSPGYGYTF. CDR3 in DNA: TGTGCCTGGAGTGTACCCTCCTCTCCAGGCTATGGCTACACCTTC.

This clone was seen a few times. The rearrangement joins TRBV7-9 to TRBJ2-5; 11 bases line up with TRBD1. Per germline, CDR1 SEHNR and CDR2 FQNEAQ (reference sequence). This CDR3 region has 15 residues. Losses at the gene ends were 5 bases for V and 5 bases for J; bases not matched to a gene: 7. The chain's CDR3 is CASSRGQGALETQYF. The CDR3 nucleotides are TGTGCCAGCAGCCGTGGACAGGGGGCTTTGGAGACCCAGTACTTC.

CDR3 DNA sequence: TGTGCCAGCAGTTACCTCTTTCCAGCAACCTCCTACGAGCAGTACTTC. This sequence encodes CASSYLFPATSYEQYF. The rearrangement uses TRBV6-5 and TRBJ2-7; D not resolved. The CDR3 runs to 16 residues. Germline CDR1 is MNHEY and CDR2 is SVGAGI. The V end lost 2 bases, the J end lost 0 bases, and 14 bases lay between the germline ends.

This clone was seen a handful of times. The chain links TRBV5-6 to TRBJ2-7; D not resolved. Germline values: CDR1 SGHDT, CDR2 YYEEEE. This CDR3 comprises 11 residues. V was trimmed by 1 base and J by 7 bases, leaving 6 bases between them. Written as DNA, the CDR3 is TGTGCCAGCAGCTTGCTTGGGGAGCAGTACTTC. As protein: CASSLLGEQYF.

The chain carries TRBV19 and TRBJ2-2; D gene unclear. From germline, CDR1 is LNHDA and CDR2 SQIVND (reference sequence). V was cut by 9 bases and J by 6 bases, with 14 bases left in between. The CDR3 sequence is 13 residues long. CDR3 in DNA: TGTGCCAGCTCCTTGAGTATAGCCGGGGAGCTGTTTTTT. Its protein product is CASSLSIAGELFF.

The CDR3 loop is CASSALAGGDQNEQFF. CDR3 nucleotide sequence: TGTGCCAGCAGCGCACTAGCGGGAGGTGACCAAAATGAGCAGTTCTTC. The V and J genes are TRBV9 and TRBJ2-1; 12 positions match TRBD2. The CDR3 sequence is 16 residues long. V trimming: 3 bases; J trimming: 7 bases; junction bases outside the gene matches: 8. The V gene's germline CDR1 is SGDLS and CDR2 YYNGEE.

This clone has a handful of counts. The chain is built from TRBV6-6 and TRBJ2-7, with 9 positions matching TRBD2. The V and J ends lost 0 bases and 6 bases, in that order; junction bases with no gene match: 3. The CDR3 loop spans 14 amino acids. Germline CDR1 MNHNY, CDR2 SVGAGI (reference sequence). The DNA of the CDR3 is TGTGCCAGCAGTTACTCAGGCGGGAGGGCCGAGCAGTACTTC. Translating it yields CASSYSGGRAEQYF.

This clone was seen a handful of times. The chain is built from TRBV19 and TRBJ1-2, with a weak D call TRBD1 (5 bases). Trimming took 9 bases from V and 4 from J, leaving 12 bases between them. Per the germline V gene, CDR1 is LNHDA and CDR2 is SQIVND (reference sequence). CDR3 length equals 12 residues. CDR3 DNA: TGTGCCAGCACCCCGGGGGGCTATGGCTACACCTTC. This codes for CASTPGGYGYTF.

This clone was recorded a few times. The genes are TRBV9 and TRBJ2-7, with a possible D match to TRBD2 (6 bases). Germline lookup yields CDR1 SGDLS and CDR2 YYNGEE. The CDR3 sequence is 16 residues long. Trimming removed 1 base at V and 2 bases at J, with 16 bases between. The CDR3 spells CASSVPPRDPAYEQYF. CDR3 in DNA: TGTGCCAGCAGCGTACCTCCGCGGGACCCCGCCTACGAGCAGTACTTC. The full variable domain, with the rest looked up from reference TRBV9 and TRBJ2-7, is DSGVTQTPKHLITATGQRVTLRCSPRSGDLSVYWYQQSLDQGLQFLIQYYNGEERAKGNILERFSAQQFPDLHSELNLSSLELGDSALYFCASSVPPRDPAYEQYFGPGTRLTVT.

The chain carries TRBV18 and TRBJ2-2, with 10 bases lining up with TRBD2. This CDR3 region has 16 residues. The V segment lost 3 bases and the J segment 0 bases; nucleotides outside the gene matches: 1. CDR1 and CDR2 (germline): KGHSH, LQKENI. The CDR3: CASSPLAGANTGELFF. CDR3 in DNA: TGTGCCAGCTCACCCCTAGCGGGAGCGAACACCGGGGAGCTGTTTTTT. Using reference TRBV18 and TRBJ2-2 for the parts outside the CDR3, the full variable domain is NAGVMQNPRHLVRRRGQEARLRCSPMKGHSHVYWYRQLPEEGLKFMVYLQKENIIDESGMPKERFSAEFPKEGPSILRIQQVVRGDSAAYFCASSPLAGANTGELFFGEGSRLTVL.

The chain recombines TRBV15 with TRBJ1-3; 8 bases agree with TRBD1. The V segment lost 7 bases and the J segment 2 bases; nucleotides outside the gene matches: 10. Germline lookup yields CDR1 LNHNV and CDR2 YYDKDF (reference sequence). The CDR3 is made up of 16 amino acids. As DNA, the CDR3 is TGTGCCACCAACAGGGGGGCCCGGCACGCTGGAAACACCATATATTTT. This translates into CATNRGARHAGNTIYF.

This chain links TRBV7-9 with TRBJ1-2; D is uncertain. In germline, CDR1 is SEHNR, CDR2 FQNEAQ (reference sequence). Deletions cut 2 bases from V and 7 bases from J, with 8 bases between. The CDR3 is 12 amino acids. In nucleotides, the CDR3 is TGTGCCAGCAGCTTACGGGAGAGTGGCTACACCTTC. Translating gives CASSLRESGYTF.

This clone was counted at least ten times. In DNA form, the CDR3 reads TGCGCCAGCAGCCAAGCAACACCAGACGGGGCCAACGTCCTGACTTTC. Its translation is CASSQATPDGANVLTF. The V call is TRBV4-3, the J call TRBJ2-6; D gene unclear. V shed 1 base and J shed 4 bases, with 11 bases lying between them. The CDR3 contains 16 residues. Germline CDR1 is LGHNA and CDR2 is YSLEER.

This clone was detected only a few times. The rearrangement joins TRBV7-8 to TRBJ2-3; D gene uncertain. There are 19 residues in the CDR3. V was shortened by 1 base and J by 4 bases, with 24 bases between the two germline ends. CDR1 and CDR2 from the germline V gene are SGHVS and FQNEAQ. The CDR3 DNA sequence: TGTGCCAGCAGCTTAGTTTGGTCCCCGACTGGGGTTATGGCAGATACGCAGTATTTT. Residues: CASSLVWSPTGVMADTQYF.

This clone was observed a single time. The CDR3 protein is CASSLKGSYNEQFF. CDR3 DNA sequence: TGTGCCAGCAGTTTGAAGGGGTCCTACAATGAGCAGTTCTTC. This rearrangement joins TRBV6-6 to TRBJ2-1; possibly TRBD1 for D (5 bases). The germline CDR1 and CDR2 sequences are MNHNY and SVGAGI (reference sequence). The CDR3 extends over 14 amino acids. With 4 bases removed from V and 1 base from J, the gap between germline ends came to 8 bases.

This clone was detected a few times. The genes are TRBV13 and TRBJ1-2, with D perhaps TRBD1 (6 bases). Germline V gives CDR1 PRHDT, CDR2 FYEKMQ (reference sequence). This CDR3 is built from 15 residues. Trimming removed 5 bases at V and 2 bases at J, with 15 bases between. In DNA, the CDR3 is TGTGCCAGCAGCCCCCCAGGGGTACAGAACTATGGCTACACCTTC. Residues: CASSPPGVQNYGYTF.

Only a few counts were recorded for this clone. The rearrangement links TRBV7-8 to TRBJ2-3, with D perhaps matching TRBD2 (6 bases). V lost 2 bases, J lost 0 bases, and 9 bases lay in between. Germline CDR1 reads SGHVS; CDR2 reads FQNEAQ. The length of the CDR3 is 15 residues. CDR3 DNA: TGTGCCAGCAGCTTATGGGCGGGGAGCACAGATACGCAGTATTTT. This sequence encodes CASSLWAGSTDTQYF.

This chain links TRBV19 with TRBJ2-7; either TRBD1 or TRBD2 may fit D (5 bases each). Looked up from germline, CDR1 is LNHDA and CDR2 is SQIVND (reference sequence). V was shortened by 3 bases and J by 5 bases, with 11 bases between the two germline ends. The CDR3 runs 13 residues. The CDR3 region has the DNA TGTGCCAGTAGTATCATCCAGGGAGACGAGCAGTACTTC. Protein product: CASSIIQGDEQYF.